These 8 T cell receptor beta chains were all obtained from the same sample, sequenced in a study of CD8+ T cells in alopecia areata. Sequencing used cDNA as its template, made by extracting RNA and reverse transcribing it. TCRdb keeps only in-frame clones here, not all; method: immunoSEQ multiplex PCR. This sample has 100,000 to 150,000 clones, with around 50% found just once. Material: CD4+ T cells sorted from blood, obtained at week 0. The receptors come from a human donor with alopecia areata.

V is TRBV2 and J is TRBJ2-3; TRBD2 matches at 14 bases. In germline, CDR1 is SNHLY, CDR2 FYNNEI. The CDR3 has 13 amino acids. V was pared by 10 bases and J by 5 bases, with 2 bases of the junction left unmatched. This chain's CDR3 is CATGLAGVDTQYF. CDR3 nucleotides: TGTGCCACGGGACTAGCGGGGGTAGATACGCAGTATTTT.

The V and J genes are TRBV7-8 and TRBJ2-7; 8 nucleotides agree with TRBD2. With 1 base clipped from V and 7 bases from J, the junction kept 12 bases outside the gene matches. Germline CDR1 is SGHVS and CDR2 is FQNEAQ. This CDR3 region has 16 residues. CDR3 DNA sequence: TGTGCCAGCAGCTTAGGGATTAGCGGGGTCGAGAGGGAGCAGTACTTC. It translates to CASSLGISGVEREQYF.

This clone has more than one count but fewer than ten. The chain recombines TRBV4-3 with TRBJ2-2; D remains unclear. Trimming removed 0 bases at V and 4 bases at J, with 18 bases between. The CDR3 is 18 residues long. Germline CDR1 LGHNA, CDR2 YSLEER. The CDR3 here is CASSQDRPGGVGTGELFF. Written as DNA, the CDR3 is TGCGCCAGCAGCCAAGATCGTCCCGGCGGCGTGGGCACCGGGGAGCTGTTTTTT.

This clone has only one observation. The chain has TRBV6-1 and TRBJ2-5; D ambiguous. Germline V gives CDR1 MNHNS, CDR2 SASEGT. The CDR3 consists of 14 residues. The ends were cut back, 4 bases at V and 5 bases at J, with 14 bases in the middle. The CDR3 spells CASSAPGARETQYF. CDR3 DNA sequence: TGTGCCAGCAGTGCCCCCGGAGCTCGGGAGACCCAGTACTTC.

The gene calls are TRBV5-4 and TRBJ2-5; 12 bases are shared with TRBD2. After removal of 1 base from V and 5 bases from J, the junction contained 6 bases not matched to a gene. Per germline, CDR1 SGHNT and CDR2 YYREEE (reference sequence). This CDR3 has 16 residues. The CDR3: CASSLKLAGGVETQYF. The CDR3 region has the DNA TGTGCCAGCAGCTTGAAACTAGCGGGGGGTGTTGAGACCCAGTACTTC.

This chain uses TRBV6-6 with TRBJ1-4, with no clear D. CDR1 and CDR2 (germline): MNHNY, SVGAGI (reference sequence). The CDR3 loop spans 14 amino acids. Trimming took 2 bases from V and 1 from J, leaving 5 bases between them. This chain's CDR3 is CASSYVGTNEKLFF. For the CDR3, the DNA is TGTGCCAGCAGTTACGTGGGAACTAATGAAAAACTGTTTTTT.

CDR3 DNA: TGTGCCAGCAGTTCGGGGAGGGATACGCAGTATTTT. Its translation is CASSSGRDTQYF. The chain has TRBV27 and TRBJ2-3; TRBD2 is a possible D gene (6 bases). CDR1 and CDR2 from the germline V gene are MNHEY and SMNVEV (reference sequence). CDR3 size: 12 residues. The ends were cut back, 4 bases at V and 6 bases at J, with 8 bases in the middle.

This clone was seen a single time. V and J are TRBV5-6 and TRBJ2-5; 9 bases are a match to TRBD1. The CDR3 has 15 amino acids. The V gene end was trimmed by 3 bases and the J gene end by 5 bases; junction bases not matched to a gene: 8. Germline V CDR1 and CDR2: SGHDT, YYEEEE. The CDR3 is CASSSGTGGRETQYF. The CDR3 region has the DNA TGTGCCAGCAGCTCAGGTACAGGGGGCAGGGAGACCCAGTACTTC. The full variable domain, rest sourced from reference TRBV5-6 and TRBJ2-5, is DAGVTQSPTHLIKTRGQQVTLRCSPKSGHDTVSWYQQALGQGPQFIFQYYEEEERQRGNFPDRFSGHQFPNYSSELNVNALLLGDSALYLCASSSGTGGRETQYFGPGTRLLVL.